What follows is one T cell receptor beta chain and its context. Its cognate antigen has yet to be identified. Given a much more abundant clone one base away, this may be a read error. Starting from 500 to 600 ng total RNA, TCRbeta-specific cDNA was produced by reverse transcription with a constant-region primer and ProtoScript II reverse transcriptase. The TCRbeta libraries were prepared through three rounds of nested multiplex PCR following a slightly modified ARM-PCR procedure. Sample barcodes and Illumina adapters were added in a final 25-cycle PCR with Deep VentR polymerase. Before sequencing, amplicons of 200-500 bp were gel-purified using a QIAquick gel extraction kit. TCRbeta amplicons were sequenced on an Illumina HiSeq 2500 with 250-bp paired-end reads. The original methods were these. Quality trimming of reads was performed with Trimmomatic v0.33, and paired reads were merged with FLASH v1.2.11 so that full CDR3 sequences could be recovered. V, D and J germline segments were assigned to the rearranged TCRbeta sequences using MiGEC v1.2.1b. Clonotype statistics and Shannon-Wiener diversity indices were calculated with VDJtools v1.0.0. To cut down on sampling bias, every analysis after diversity analysis relied on just the 250 most abundant clonotypes from each sample. The public sequencing data were trimmed at Q25 with fastp and processed into clonotypes with MiXCR by TCRdb, which kept only in-frame beta chains. Each CDR3 protein appears once, grouped with its most common genes and DNA. V and J calls and clone size were set by TCRdb, not the authors. The sample table holds 310,000 or so distinct CDR3 sequences, of which 65% were seen once. The ten largest make up 5.5% to 8% of the sample.

The sample belongs to a study of tumor-infiltrating lymphocytes in primary liver carcinoma (dated by TCRdb to the late 2010s). About the investigation overall: Between November 2015 and early 2016, about 5 patients in China with histopathologically diagnosed primary liver carcinoma had their tumors surgically resected. Samples yielded roughly 3.65 to 7.5 million productive TCRbeta reads; read depth did not differ significantly between tissue types. Across five regions of each liver tumor, along with adjacent normal tissue and blood, the study brought together TCRbeta repertoire sequencing, expression microarrays and whole-exome sequencing. Hepatocellular carcinoma (four) or combined HCC and intrahepatic cholangiocarcinoma (one) was present in the five patients, who were three men and two women aged 30 to 69 years. A total of 35 or so specimens from 5 patients went through TCRbeta repertoire sequencing, namely 25 tumor regions, 5 adjacent noncancerous liver tissues and 5 peripheral blood samples. Tumors of the five patients were stage T1-T3 N0M0 with maximum diameters of roughly 4.2 to 10 cm. Technical replicate repertoires showed high reproducibility, with mean shared-clone rates around 0.91 and correlation coefficients above 0.95. Overall study results and their limits: Only the TCR beta chain was sequenced, so true repertoire diversity is likely underestimated because unpaired alpha chains were not captured. The top 250 clones accounted for a significantly greater share of the repertoire in tumors than in blood (p = 0.039). Bulk unsorted samples precluded comparing CD4+ and CD8+ T cell repertoires. Only a few patients were included in the study, and the authors note that the findings should be validated in a larger study. Pairs of tumor regions showed greater repertoire overlap (mean around 35%) than tumor-adjacent pairs (around 17%) or tumor-blood pairs (approximately 14%), which is consistent with antigen-driven expansion.

TRIzol reagent was used to extract blood RNA from unsorted whole blood, while the DNeasy Blood & Tissue kit provided the germline DNA. Chronic HBV infection was present in the patients, and the patients were treatment-naive at sampling. Before surgery, 3 to 4.5 milliliters of peripheral blood were collected into K2EDTA tubes. The specimen was peripheral blood. This TCR derives from a man in his forties with primary liver carcinoma and hepatitis B virus infection.

The CDR3 has the sequence CASSPRSVVYTQYF. The nucleotides are TGTGCCAGCAGTCCGAGGAGCGTCGTATATACGCAGTATTTT. The chain joins TRBV6-2 or TRBV6-3 to TRBJ2-3, with no confident D gene call. The germline V gene yields MNHEY for CDR1 and SVGEGT for CDR2. Trimming costs V 5 bases and J 7 bases, and their ends lie 16 bases apart. The CDR3 measures 14 amino acids from cysteine to phenylalanine. CDR3 DNA only is kept here, 42 bases in frame from base 1.